These 18 T cell receptor beta chains originate from one sample sequenced in a study of blood T cells in healthy people across ages. A sample-barcoded 5' primer and a J-beta primer mix were used in a second PCR of roughly 7 to 11 cycles. TCRdb recomputed calls from the 5' RACE reads with MiXCR, one row per CDR3 protein. The sample lists 1.5 million to 2 million distinct CDR3 sequences, about 35% seen once, with 10% to 12% in the top ten. Source material: blood. Receptor source: a woman aged 25 to 39 in good health.

With respect to this clonotype: A read error may produce the germline difference seen at one junction end. The chain uses TRBV7-3 and TRBJ2-5; the match to TRBD1 covers 7 bases. This CDR3 is 13 amino acids long. Germline loops: CDR1 SGHTA, CDR2 FQGTGA. In DNA, the CDR3 is TGTGTCAGCAGCATCGACAGGGTAGCGACCCAGTACTTC. Residues: CVSSIDRVATQYF.

On this clonotype itself: This may stem from a read error, because a much larger clone lies one nucleotide away. The CDR3 region is CGVDFGGAYEQYF. DNA for the CDR3: TGCGGCGTTGATTTCGGGGGGGCTTACGAGCAGTACTTC. The chain couples TRBV29-1 to TRBJ2-7, with 8 bases identical to TRBD2. In germline, CDR1 is SQVTM, CDR2 ANQGSEA. This CDR3 contains 13 residues.

This clonotype has only a few counts. This chain links TRBV11-2 with TRBJ1-1; no clear D gene. Germline CDR1 SGHAT, CDR2 FQNNGV. CDR3 length: 12 amino acids. Trimming took off 1 base at V and 7 bases at J, with 7 bases between the two ends. The CDR3 nucleotides read TGTGCCAGCAGCTTAGCGACAAATGAAGCTTTCTTT. Translating it yields CASSLATNEAFF.

The rearrangement joins TRBV20-1 to TRBJ1-5; D may be TRBD1 (5 bases). This CDR3 is 17 amino acids long. CDR1 is DFQATT and CDR2 is SNEGSKA in the germline V gene (reference sequence). The V end was cut by 0 bases, the J end by 5 bases, with 20 bases between. CDR3: CSARDQNGLWGHQPQHF. The CDR3, as DNA: TGCAGTGCTAGAGATCAGAATGGGTTGTGGGGCCATCAGCCCCAGCATTTT.

As regards this clonotype: A clone one base away is much larger, so this may be a read error. This chain uses TRBV20-1 with TRBJ1-5; 7 bases agree with TRBD1. Trimming removed 6 bases from V and 2 bases from J; junction bases left unmatched: 13. Germline V gives CDR1 DFQATT, CDR2 SNEGSKA (reference sequence). There are 16 residues in the CDR3. The CDR3 region is CSAPGQCGEGNQPQHF. CDR3 nucleotides: TGCAGTGCGCCGGGACAGTGCGGGGAGGGCAATCAGCCCCAGCATTTT.

The chain combines TRBV6-5 with TRBJ1-5; D may be TRBD1 (5 bases). Germline values: CDR1 MNHEY, CDR2 SVGAGI. The CDR3 is 17 amino acids. V was trimmed by 0 bases and J by 2 bases, leaving 14 bases between them. The DNA for the CDR3 is TGTGCCAGCAGTTACTCGGTTGGGGGGTTCGGCAATCAGCCCCAGCATTTT. The encoded protein is CASSYSVGGFGNQPQHF.

This chain's CDR3 is CASSSNSGAGYEQFF. As DNA, the CDR3 is TGTGCCAGCAGCTCCAACTCGGGAGCCGGGTATGAGCAGTTCTTC. The chain employs TRBV7-3 and TRBJ2-1; perhaps TRBD2 as D (6 bases). V shed 4 bases and J shed 8 bases, with 18 bases lying between them. The germline CDR1 and CDR2 sequences are SGHTA and FQGTGA. The CDR3 is 15 residues long.

This chain joins TRBV20-1 and TRBJ2-1; 8 nucleotides match TRBD2. V gave up 5 bases and J gave up 6 bases; unmatched junction bases: 15. Germline V gene data show CDR1 as DFQATT and CDR2 as SNEGSKA (reference sequence). This CDR3 has 16 residues. CDR3 sequence (DNA): TGCAGTGCTTCCCTGGCGGGAGGCCGTCCTTTCAATGAGCAGTTCTTC. Amino acids: CSASLAGGRPFNEQFF.

The sample holds a few counts of this clonotype. J is TRBJ2-7 and V is TRBV5-1; 10 bases agree with TRBD1. The junction had 8 bases not matched to a gene; V was cut back by 2 bases and J by 6 bases. The CDR3 loop spans 15 amino acids. The germline gives CDR1 SGHRS, CDR2 YFSETQ. CDR3 residues: CASSFTGTGVVEQYF. The CDR3 bases are TGCGCCAGCAGCTTTACCGGGACAGGGGTAGTCGAGCAGTACTTC.

The chain employs TRBV28 and TRBJ2-2; the D gene is possibly TRBD2 (5 bases). Trimming took off 5 bases at V and 0 bases at J, with 16 bases between the two ends. This CDR3 is 17 amino acids long. Germline V gives CDR1 MDHEN, CDR2 SYDVKM. As DNA, the CDR3 is TGTGCCAGCAGTACTTTGGACGAGGGATCGAACACCGGGGAGCTGTTTTTT. Its protein product is CASSTLDEGSNTGELFF. The full variable domain, with the rest looked up from reference TRBV28 and TRBJ2-2, is DVKVTQSSRYLVKRTGEKVFLECVQDMDHENMFWYRQDPGLGLRLIYFSYDVKMKEKGDIPEGYSVSREKKERFSLILESASTNQTSMYLCASSTLDEGSNTGELFFGEGSRLTVL.

The V gene is TRBV29-1, the J gene TRBJ2-1, with 9 bases fitting TRBD1. The CDR3 covers 12 residues. Trimming took 7 bases from V and 9 from J; bases not matched to a gene: 7. Germline V gives CDR1 SQVTM, CDR2 ANQGSEA. CDR3 coding DNA: TGCAGCGGCGGGGACAGGGCACCTGAGCAGTTCTTC. Encoded protein: CSGGDRAPEQFF.

This clonotype has more than one count but fewer than ten. The rearrangement links TRBV30 to TRBJ2-7, with 8 bases matching TRBD1. There are 14 residues in the CDR3. Germline V gives CDR1 GTSNPN, CDR2 SVGIG (reference sequence). Unmatched junction bases numbered 9, after V lost 5 bases and J lost 3 bases. As DNA, the CDR3 is TGTGCCTGGGGGAGACAGGGGCGAGGCTACGAGCAGTACTTC. This codes for CAWGRQGRGYEQYF.

The rearrangement uses TRBV29-1 and TRBJ1-5; no clear D gene. The CDR3 has 12 amino acids. Trimming left V 3 bases short and J 5 bases short, with 8 bases between. CDR1 and CDR2 (germline): SQVTM, ANQGSEA. The CDR3 loop is CSVEIGDQPQHF. The CDR3 DNA reads as TGCAGCGTTGAGATCGGGGATCAGCCCCAGCATTTT.

This rearrangement joins TRBV27 to TRBJ1-5; D gene unclear. The CDR3 sequence is 15 residues long. The V end lost 2 bases, the J end lost 5 bases, and 13 bases lay between the germline ends. Germline V gives CDR1 MNHEY, CDR2 SMNVEV (reference sequence). CDR3: CASSLNHGWDQPQHF. In nucleotides, the CDR3 is TGTGCCAGCAGTTTAAACCACGGGTGGGATCAGCCCCAGCATTTT.

V and J are TRBV7-2 and TRBJ2-7; 11 bases line up with TRBD2. Germline V CDR1 and CDR2: SGHTA, FQGNSA. The length of the CDR3 is 17 residues. The junction had 10 bases not matched to a gene; V was cut back by 1 base and J by 5 bases. The DNA for the CDR3 is TGTGCCAGCAGCTTAGGCCCCGGAGTAGCGGGAGGGGACGAGCAGTACTTC. Translation gives CASSLGPGVAGGDEQYF.

This clonotype was detected many times. The chain links TRBV29-1 to TRBJ2-3, with TRBD2 matching 9 bases. Germline V lookup: CDR1 SQVTM, CDR2 ANQGSEA. The CDR3 length is 15 residues. Trimming removed 3 bases from V and 0 bases from J; junction bases left unmatched: 4. The CDR3 sequence is CSVDSGGTSTDTQYF. The CDR3 DNA sequence: TGCAGCGTTGATAGCGGGGGAACTAGCACAGATACGCAGTATTTT.

The table lists this clonotype with a few counts. This chain uses TRBV5-1 with TRBJ1-4, with 8 nucleotides matching TRBD1. Germline values: CDR1 SGHRS, CDR2 YFSETQ. The CDR3 sequence is 12 residues long. V shed 4 bases and J 12 bases; nucleotides not matched to a gene: 5. CDR3 region: CASSRQGLELFF. In DNA, the CDR3 is TGCGCCAGCAGCCGACAGGGGTTGGAACTGTTTTTT. Together with reference TRBV5-1 and TRBJ1-4, the CDR3 gives the full variable domain: KAGVTQTPRYLIKTRGQQVTLSCSPISGHRSVSWYQQTPGQGLQFLFEYFSETQRNKGNFPGRFSGRQFSNSRSEMNVSTLELGDSALYLCASSRQGLELFFGSGTQLSVL.

The chain carries TRBV20-1 and TRBJ2-2, with a tentative D call TRBD1 (5 bases). The V gene's germline CDR1 is DFQATT and CDR2 SNEGSKA (reference sequence). V was cut by 7 bases and J by 5 bases, with 20 bases left in between. The CDR3 consists of 15 residues. The CDR3 DNA reads as TGCAGTGTTAGGGGCCCGGGCCGACGAACCGGGGAGCTGTTTTTT. This encodes CSVRGPGRRTGELFF.